This T cell receptor beta chain was identified in a study of T cell responses to AZD1222 COVID-19 vaccine. Overall study context: Both about-4-week and about-12-week second-dose recipients were combined.

Libraries were prepared by immunoSEQ multiplex PCR; TCRdb keeps only in-frame clonotypes and omits some of them. Altogether around 110,000 clones are present, more than 75% being singletons, with the ten largest covering approximately 7.5%. With regard to this clone: Antigen unknown.

Trimming took off 2 bases at V and 1 base at J, with 8 bases between the two ends. This CDR3 has 14 residues. Germline-derived CDR1 and CDR2 are MNHNY and SVGAGI (reference sequence). Regarding the study as a whole: Unmutated variant regions are reportedly the target of nearly half of TCRs that are spike-specific. Clonal diversity may have been underestimated in mostly white British donors.

The sequences come from peripheral blood, collected on day 0 of AZD1222 vaccination. This TCR came from an adult in good health. J is TRBJ2-5 and V is TRBV6-6, with D hard to call. This CDR3 reads CASSYVGSQETQYF. DNA of the CDR3: TGTGCCAGCAGTTACGTGGGATCCCAAGAGACCCAGTACTTC.